This T cell receptor beta chain was sequenced in a study of PD-1 blockade in classical Hodgkin lymphoma. Relapses following autologous stem cell transplantation were seen in all patients, with brentuximab vedotin exposure varying. Using immunoSEQ multiplex PCR, the repertoire was profiled, and TCRdb retains in-frame clones only, with some absent. The sample holds approximately 36,000 clones, around 63% seen once. On this clone: Its antigen is currently unknown.

V was cut by 2 bases and J by 2 bases, with 3 bases left in between. Germline lookup yields CDR1 MNHNS and CDR2 SASEGT. The CDR3 extends over 12 amino acids. Regarding the study as a whole: Nothing has yet pinned down what causes the repertoire differences, possibly disease activity or prior therapy. Newly diagnosed and completely responding patients shared comparable baseline diversity.

The chain is built from TRBV6-1 and TRBJ1-1; D not certain. This material consisted of peripheral blood mononuclear cells (PBMCs), taken before the second cycle of nivolumab. The receptor comes from a human donor with classical Hodgkin lymphoma. CDR3: CASSEINTEAFF. The CDR3 DNA reads as TGTGCCAGCAGTGAAATAAACACTGAAGCTTTCTTT.